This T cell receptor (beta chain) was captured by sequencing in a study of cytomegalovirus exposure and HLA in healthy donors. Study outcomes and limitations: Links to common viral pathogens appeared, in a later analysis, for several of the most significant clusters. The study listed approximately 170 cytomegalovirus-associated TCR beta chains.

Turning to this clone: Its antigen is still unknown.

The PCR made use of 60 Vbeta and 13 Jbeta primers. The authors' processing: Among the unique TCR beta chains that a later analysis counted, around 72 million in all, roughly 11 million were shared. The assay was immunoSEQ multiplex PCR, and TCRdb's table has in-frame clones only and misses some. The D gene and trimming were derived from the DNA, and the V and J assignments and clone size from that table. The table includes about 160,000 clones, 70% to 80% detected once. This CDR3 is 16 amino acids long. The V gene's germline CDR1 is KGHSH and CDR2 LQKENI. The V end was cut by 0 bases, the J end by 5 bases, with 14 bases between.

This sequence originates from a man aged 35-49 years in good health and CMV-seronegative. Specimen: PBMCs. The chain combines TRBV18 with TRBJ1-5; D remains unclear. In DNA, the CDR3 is TGTGCCAGCTCACCACCGGCCCAGGAACCGTATCAGCCCCAGCATTTT. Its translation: CASSPPAQEPYQPQHF.